The sequence of this TCR beta chain was determined in a study of blood T cell repertoires in COVID-19. Overall study: Researchers got acute and convalescent COVID-19 samples from the United States, Italy and Spain.

Germline CDR1 reads SGHRS; CDR2 reads YFSETQ. This CDR3 has 16 amino acids. V shed 5 bases and J 2 bases; nucleotides not matched to a gene: 7. Sequencing used immunoSEQ multiplex PCR; TCRdb keeps in-frame clones, though not all of them. The table includes 200,000 or so clones, around 84% detected once. Sequenced input: peripheral blood. This TCR came from a man aged 50 to 60 with acute or convalescent COVID-19. The rearrangement joins TRBV5-1 to TRBJ2-4; 10 bases agree with TRBD1. CDR3 in amino acids: CASSYRQGATKNIQYF. The CDR3 coding sequence is TGCGCCAGCAGTTATAGACAGGGGGCGACCAAAAACATTCAGTACTTC. The full variable domain, its missing parts supplied by reference TRBV5-1 and TRBJ2-4, is KAGVTQTPRYLIKTRGQQVTLSCSPISGHRSVSWYQQTPGQGLQFLFEYFSETQRNKGNFPGRFSGRQFSNSRSEMNVSTLELGDSALYLCASSYRQGATKNIQYFGAGTRLSVL.